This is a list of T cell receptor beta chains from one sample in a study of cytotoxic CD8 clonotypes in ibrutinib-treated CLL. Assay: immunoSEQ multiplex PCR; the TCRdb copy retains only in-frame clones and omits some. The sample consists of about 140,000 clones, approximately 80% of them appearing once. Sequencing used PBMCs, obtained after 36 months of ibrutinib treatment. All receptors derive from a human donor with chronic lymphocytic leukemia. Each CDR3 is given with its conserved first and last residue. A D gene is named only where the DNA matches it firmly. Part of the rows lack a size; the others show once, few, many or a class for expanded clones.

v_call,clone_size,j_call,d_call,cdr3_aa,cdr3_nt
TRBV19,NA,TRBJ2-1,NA,CASSILFYNEQFF,TGTGCCAGTAGTATCTTATTCTACAATGAGCAGTTCTTC
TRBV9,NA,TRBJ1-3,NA,CASSVAGAGNTIYF,TGTGCCAGCAGCGTAGCGGGGGCTGGAAACACCATATATTTT
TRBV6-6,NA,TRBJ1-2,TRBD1,CASSQGQGELYGYTF,TGTGCCAGCAGCCAAGGACAGGGGGAACTCTATGGCTACACCTTC
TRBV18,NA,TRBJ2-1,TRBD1,CASSPKNRGISNEQFF,TGTGCCAGCTCACCAAAGAACAGGGGAATCAGCAATGAGCAGTTCTTC
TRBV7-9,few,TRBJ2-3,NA,CASSLAGTRTDTQYF,TGTGCCAGCAGCTTAGCAGGGACTCGCACAGATACGCAGTATTTT
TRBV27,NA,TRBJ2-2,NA,CASSHQTGRGAGELFF,TGTGCCAGCAGTCACCAGACAGGACGGGGGGCCGGGGAGCTGTTTTTT
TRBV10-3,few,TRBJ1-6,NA,CAISVWDNSPLHF,TGTGCCATCAGTGTCTGGGATAATTCACCCCTCCACTTT
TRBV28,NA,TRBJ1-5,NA,CASSLYSIRANQPQHF,TGTGCCAGCAGTTTGTACTCGATAAGAGCAAATCAGCCCCAGCATTTT
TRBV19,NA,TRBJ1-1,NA,CASSIASTGGGTEAFF,TGTGCCAGTAGTATTGCTTCCACAGGCGGAGGGACTGAAGCTTTCTTT
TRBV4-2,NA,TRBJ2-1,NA,CASSQDFRWAIRRERPYNEQFF,TGTGCCAGCAGCCAAGATTTCCGATGGGCTATACGTAGGGAAAGACCTTACAATGAGCAGTTCTTC
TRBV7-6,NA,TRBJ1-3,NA,CASSLFWLGGILGSGNTIYF,TGTGCCAGCAGCTTATTCTGGTTAGGGGGGATATTGGGCTCTGGAAACACCATATATTTT
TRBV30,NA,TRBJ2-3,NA,CAFYRAPRGDTQYF,TGTGCCTTCTACAGGGCACCCAGGGGAGATACGCAGTATTTT
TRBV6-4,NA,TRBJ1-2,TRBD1,CASSADRAGGYTF,TGTGCCAGCAGTGCCGACAGGGCGGGTGGCTACACCTTC
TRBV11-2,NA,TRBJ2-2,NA,CASSPLVTGELFF,TGTGCCAGCAGCCCCCTAGTCACCGGGGAGCTGTTTTTT
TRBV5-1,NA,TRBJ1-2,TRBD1,CASSRERQGRHGYTF,TGCGCCAGCAGCAGGGAGAGACAGGGGCGCCATGGCTACACCTTC
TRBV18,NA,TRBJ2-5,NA,CASSPQGQETQYF,TGTGCCAGCTCACCACAGGGGCAAGAGACCCAGTACTTC
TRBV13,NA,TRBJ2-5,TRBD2,CASSPPFVAGDQETQYF,TGTGCCAGCAGCCCTCCTTTCGTAGCGGGGGACCAAGAGACCCAGTACTTC
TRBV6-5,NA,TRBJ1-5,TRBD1,CASSPQGSNQPQHF,TGTGCCAGCAGTCCACAGGGGAGCAATCAGCCCCAGCATTTT
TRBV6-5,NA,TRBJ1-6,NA,CASRGQGPLDSPLHF,TGTGCCAGCAGGGGACAAGGCCCCCTGGATTCACCCCTCCACTTT
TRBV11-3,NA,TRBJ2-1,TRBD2,CASAQRGGYNEQFF,TGTGCCAGCGCCCAGCGGGGGGGCTACAATGAGCAGTTCTTC
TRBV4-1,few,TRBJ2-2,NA,CASSRLGQSDTGELFF,TGCGCCAGCAGCCGATTAGGACAGTCTGACACCGGGGAGCTGTTTTTT
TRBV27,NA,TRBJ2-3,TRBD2,CASSSSSGGGATDTQYF,TGTGCCAGCAGTTCCTCTTCCGGCGGGGGGGCCACAGATACGCAGTATTTT
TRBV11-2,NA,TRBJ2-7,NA,CASSFPGPAYEQYF,TGTGCCAGCAGCTTCCCGGGACCGGCCTACGAGCAGTACTTC
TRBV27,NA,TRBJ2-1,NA,CASSFGGGQFF,TGTGCCAGCAGTTTTGGAGGGGGGCAGTTCTTC
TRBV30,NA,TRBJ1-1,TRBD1,CAWSVDRSPEAFF,TGTGCCTGGAGTGTGGACAGGAGCCCTGAAGCTTTCTTT
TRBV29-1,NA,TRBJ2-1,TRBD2,CSVDGLAGVNEQFF,TGCAGCGTTGATGGTCTAGCGGGAGTTAATGAGCAGTTCTTC
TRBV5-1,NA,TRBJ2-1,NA,CASNGVPSSYNEQFF,TGCGCCAGCAACGGTGTTCCGAGCTCCTACAATGAGCAGTTCTTC
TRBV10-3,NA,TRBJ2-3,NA,CAISEWGVTDTQYF,TGTGCCATCAGTGAGTGGGGGGTCACAGATACGCAGTATTTT
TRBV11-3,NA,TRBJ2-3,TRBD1,CASSTGAGRSTDTQYF,TGTGCCAGCAGCACAGGGGCAGGGAGAAGCACAGATACGCAGTATTTT
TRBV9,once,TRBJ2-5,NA,CASSVGRERRETQYF,TGTGCCAGCAGCGTAGGTCGGGAGAGACGGGAGACCCAGTACTTC
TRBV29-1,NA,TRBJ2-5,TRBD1,CSVIPVGRGYLETQYF,TGCAGCGTTATACCTGTGGGCAGGGGGTATTTGGAGACCCAGTACTTC
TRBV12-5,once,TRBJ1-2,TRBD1,CASGLGTGNYGYTF,TGTGCTAGTGGTCTCGGGACAGGGAACTATGGCTACACCTTC
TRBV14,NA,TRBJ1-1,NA,CASSQGTGSEAFF,TGTGCCAGCAGCCAAGGTACAGGGAGTGAAGCTTTCTTT
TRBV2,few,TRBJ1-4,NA,CASSDGNEKLFF,TGTGCCAGCAGTGACGGTAATGAAAAACTGTTTTTT
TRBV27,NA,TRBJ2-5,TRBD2,CASSAQTSAETQYF,TGTGCCAGCAGTGCCCAGACTAGCGCGGAGACCCAGTACTTC